This T cell receptor (beta chain) was captured in a study of blood T cell repertoires in COVID-19. Overall study: Researchers got acute and convalescent COVID-19 samples from the United States, Italy and Spain.

In the original processing: Quantification of nucleated cells was approximated via reference gene primer amplification. Sequencing was performed with immunoSEQ multiplex PCR; in TCRdb, only in-frame clones are kept and a portion is missing. V, J and clone size were drawn from that table, and D and trimming were deduced from the DNA. The data contain over 200,000 clones, approximately 79% of them seen just once; the ten biggest clones take up 5.1%. Germline V gives CDR1 SGDLS, CDR2 YYNGEE. This CDR3 is built from 15 residues. V was clipped by 4 bases and J by 6 bases; unmatched bases: 12. This receptor was identified in a human donor in a cohort sampled during active COVID-19. Sequences were obtained from peripheral blood. The rearrangement links TRBV9 to TRBJ2-7, with 8 nucleotides matching TRBD2. The DNA of the CDR3 is TGTGCCAGCAGCCCGGGAGGGGGGACATCCAGCGAGCAGTACTTC. Its translation: CASSPGGGTSSEQYF.